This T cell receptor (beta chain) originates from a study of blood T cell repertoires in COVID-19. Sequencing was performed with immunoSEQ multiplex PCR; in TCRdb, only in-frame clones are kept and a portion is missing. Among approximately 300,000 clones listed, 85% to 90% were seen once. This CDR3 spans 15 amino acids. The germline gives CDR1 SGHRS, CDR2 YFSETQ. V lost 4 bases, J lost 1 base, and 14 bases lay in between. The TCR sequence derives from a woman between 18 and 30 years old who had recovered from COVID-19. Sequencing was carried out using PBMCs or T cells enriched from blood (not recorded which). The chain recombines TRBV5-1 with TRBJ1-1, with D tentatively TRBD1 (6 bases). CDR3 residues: CASSLQGWGNTEAFF. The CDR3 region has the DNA TGCGCCAGCAGCCTACAGGGTTGGGGGAACACTGAAGCTTTCTTT.